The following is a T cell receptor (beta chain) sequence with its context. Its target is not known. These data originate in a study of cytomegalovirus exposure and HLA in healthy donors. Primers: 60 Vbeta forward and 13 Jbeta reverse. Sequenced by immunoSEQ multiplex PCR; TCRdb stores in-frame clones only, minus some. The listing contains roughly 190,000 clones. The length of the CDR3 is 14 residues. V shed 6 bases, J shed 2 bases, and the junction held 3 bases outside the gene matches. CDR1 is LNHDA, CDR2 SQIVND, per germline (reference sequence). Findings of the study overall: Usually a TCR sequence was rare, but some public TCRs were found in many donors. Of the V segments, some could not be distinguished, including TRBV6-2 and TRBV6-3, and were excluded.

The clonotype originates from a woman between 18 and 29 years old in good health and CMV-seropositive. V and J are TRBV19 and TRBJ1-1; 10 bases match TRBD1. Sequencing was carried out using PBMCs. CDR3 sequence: CASRRDRGNTEAFF. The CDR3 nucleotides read TGTGCCAGTAGGAGGGACAGGGGAAACACTGAAGCTTTCTTT.